This T cell receptor beta chain was identified in a study of blood T cells in healthy people across ages. This CDR3 contains 15 residues. V was clipped by 4 bases and J by 9 bases; unmatched bases: 10. Germline lookup yields CDR1 SGHRS and CDR2 YFSETQ. Sample-barcoded 5' priming and a J-beta primer mix drove a second PCR of roughly 6 to 12 cycles. One entry per CDR3 protein results from TCRdb running MiXCR on the 5' RACE reads. The sample shows approximately 1,100,000 distinct CDR3 sequences, 45% of them seen only once. The chain combines TRBV5-1 with TRBJ2-1; 10 nucleotides match TRBD2. The sequence came from a woman aged 55-70 years in good health. What was sequenced was blood. The CDR3 sequence is CASSKGTSDNREQFF. CDR3 nucleotide sequence: TGCGCCAGCAGCAAGGGGACTAGCGATAACCGTGAGCAGTTCTTC.